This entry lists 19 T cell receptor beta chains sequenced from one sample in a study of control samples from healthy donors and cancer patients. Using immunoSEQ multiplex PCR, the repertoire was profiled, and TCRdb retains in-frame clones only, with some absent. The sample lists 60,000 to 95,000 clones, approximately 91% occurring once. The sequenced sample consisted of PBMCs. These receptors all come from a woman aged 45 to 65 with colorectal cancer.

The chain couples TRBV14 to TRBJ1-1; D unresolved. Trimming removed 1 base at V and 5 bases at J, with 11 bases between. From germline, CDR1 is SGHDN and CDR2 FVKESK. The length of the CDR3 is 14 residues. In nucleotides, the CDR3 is TGTGCCAGCAGCCAAGGCCTCGAGGGAACTGAAGCTTTCTTT. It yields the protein CASSQGLEGTEAFF.

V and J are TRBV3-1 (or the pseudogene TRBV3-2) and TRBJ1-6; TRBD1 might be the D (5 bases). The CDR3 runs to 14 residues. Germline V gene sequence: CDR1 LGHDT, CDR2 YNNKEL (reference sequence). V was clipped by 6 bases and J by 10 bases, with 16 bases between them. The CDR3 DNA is TGTGCCAGCAGTCACTCGGAGGGGAAATCACCCCTCCACTTT. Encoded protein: CASSHSEGKSPLHF.

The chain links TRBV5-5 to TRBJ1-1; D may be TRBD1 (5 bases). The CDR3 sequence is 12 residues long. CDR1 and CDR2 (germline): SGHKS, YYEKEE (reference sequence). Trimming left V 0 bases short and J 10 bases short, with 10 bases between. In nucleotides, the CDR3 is TGTGCCAGCAGCTTGGACGGGGGAAGAGCTTTCTTT. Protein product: CASSLDGGRAFF.

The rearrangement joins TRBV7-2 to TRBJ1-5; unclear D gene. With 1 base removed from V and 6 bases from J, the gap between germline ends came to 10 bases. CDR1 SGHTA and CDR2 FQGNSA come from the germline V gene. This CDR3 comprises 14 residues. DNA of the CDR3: TGTGCCAGCAGCTTAGACAGCACTAGTCAGCCCCAGCATTTT. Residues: CASSLDSTSQPQHF.

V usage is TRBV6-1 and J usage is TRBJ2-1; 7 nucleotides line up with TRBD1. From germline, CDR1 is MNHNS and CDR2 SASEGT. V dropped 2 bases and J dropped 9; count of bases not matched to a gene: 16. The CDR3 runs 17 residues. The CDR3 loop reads CASSESGGAGGFVEQFF. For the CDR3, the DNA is TGTGCCAGCAGTGAAAGTGGTGGCGCAGGGGGTTTTGTTGAGCAGTTCTTC.

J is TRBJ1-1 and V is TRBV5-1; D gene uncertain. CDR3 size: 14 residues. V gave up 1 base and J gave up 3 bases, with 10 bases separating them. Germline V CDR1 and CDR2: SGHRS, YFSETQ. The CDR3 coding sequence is TGCGCCAGCAGCTTGACACCCCGGGACACTGAAGCTTTCTTT. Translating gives CASSLTPRDTEAFF.

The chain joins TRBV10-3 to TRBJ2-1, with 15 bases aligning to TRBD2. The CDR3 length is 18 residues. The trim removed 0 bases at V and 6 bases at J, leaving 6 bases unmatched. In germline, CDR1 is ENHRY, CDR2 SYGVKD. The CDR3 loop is CAISESGTSGGFSNEQFF. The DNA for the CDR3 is TGTGCCATCAGTGAGTCGGGGACTAGCGGGGGGTTCTCCAATGAGCAGTTCTTC.

CDR3 in DNA: TGTGCCAGCAGCGTAGACGCGGGAGGCTACAAAGAAGCTTTCTTT. It is translated as CASSVDAGGYKEAFF. The chain is built from TRBV9 and TRBJ1-1; D gene uncertain. V was shortened by 0 bases and J by 8 bases, with 17 bases between the two germline ends. Germline CDR1 reads SGDLS; CDR2 reads YYNGEE. This CDR3 contains 15 residues. The whole variable domain, remainder taken from reference TRBV9 and TRBJ1-1, is DSGVTQTPKHLITATGQRVTLRCSPRSGDLSVYWYQQSLDQGLQFLIQYYNGEERAKGNILERFSAQQFPDLHSELNLSSLELGDSALYFCASSVDAGGYKEAFFGQGTRLTVV.

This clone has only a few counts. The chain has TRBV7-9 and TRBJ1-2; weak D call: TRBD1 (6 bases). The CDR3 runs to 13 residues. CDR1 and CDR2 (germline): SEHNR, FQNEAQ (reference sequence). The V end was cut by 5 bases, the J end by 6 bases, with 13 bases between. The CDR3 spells CASSPGQSDGYTF. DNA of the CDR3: TGTGCCAGCAGCCCAGGACAGTCTGATGGCTACACCTTC.

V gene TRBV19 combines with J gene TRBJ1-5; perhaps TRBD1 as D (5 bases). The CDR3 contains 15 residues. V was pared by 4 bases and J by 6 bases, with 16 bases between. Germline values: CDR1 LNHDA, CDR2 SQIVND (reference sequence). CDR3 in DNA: TGTGCCAGTAGTACCGGACGGGGGGACCGTCAGCCCCAGCATTTT. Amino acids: CASSTGRGDRQPQHF.

CDR3 sequence reads: CASSYLETGGTYEQYV. The DNA for the CDR3 is TGTGCCAGCAGTTACCTCGAGACAGGGGGCACCTACGAGCAGTACGTC. The V and J genes are TRBV6-6 and TRBJ2-7; 10 nucleotides line up with TRBD1. V dropped 2 bases and J dropped 2; count of bases not matched to a gene: 6. Germline CDR1 and CDR2: MNHNY and SVGAGI (reference sequence). The CDR3 spans 16 residues.

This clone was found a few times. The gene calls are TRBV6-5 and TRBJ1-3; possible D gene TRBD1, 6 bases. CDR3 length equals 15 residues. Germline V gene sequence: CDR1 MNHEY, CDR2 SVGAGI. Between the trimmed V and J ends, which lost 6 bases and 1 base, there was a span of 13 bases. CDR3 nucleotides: TGTGCCAGCAGAGCCAGGGGATGGTCTGGAAACACCATATATTTT. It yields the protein CASRARGWSGNTIYF.

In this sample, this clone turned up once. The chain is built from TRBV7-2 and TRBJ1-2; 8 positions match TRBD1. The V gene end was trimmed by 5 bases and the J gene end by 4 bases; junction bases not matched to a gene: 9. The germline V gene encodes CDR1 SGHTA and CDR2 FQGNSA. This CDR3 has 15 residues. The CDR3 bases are TGTGCCAGCAGCCTGGGGACAGGCGGTAGCTATGGCTACACCTTC. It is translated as CASSLGTGGSYGYTF.

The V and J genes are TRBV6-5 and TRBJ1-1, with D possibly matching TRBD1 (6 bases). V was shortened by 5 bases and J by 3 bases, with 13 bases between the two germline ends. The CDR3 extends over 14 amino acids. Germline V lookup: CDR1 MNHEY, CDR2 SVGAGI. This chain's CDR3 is CASSKGVVYTEAFF. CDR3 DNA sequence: TGTGCCAGCAGTAAGGGGGTTGTTTACACTGAAGCTTTCTTT.

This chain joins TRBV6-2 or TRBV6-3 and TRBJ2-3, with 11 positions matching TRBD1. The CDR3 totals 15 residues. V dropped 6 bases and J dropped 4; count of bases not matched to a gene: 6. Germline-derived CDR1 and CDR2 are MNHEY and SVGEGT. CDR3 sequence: CASSKPGQGADTQYF. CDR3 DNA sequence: TGTGCCAGCAGCAAACCGGGACAGGGGGCAGATACGCAGTATTTT.

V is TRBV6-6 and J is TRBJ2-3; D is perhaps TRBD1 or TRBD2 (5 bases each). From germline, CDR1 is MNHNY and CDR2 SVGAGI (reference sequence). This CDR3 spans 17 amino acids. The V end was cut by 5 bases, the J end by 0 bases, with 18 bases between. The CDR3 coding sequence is TGTGCCAGCAGTCCCCCTCCCCGGGGCCCGAGCACAGATACGCAGTATTTT. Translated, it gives CASSPPPRGPSTDTQYF.

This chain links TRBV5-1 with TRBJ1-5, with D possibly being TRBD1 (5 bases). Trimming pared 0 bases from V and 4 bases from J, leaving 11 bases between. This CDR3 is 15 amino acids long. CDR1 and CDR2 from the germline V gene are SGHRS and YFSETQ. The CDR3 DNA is TGCGCCAGCAGCTTGGGCGAGGGGAATAATCAGCCCCAGCATTTT. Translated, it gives CASSLGEGNNQPQHF.

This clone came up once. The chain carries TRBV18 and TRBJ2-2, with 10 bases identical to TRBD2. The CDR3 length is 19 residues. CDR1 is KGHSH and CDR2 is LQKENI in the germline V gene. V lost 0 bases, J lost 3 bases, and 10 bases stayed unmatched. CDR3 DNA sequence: TGTGCCAGCTCACCACCCAACCTTCTAGCGGGGGCCCACACCGGGGAGCTGTTTTTT. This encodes CASSPPNLLAGAHTGELFF.

The CDR3 nucleotides are TGTGCCAGCAGCTTAGCATACACCGGGGAGCTGTTTTTT. Residues: CASSLAYTGELFF. V gene TRBV11-3 combines with J gene TRBJ2-2, with no clear D. Germline-derived CDR1 and CDR2 are SGHNT and YENEEA. The V end was cut by 1 base, the J end by 3 bases, with 3 bases between. The CDR3 is made up of 13 amino acids. Based on the CDR3 plus reference TRBV11-3 and TRBJ2-2, the full variable domain is EAGVVQSPRYKIIEKKQPVAFWCNPISGHNTLYWYLQNLGQGPELLIRYENEEAVDDSQLPKDRFSAERLKGVDSTLKIQPAELGDSAVYLCASSLAYTGELFFGEGSRLTVL.